A selection of T cell receptor beta chains follows, all from one sample in a study of shared clonotypes between healthy human individuals. Data came from immunoSEQ multiplex PCR; TCRdb stores just in-frame clones and leaves some out. The data hold some 2.1 million clones, with about 94% observed a single time. Sequences were obtained from naive CD8+ T cells sorted from blood. The receptors derive from a man younger than 35 in good health. Each CDR3 is given with its conserved first and last residue. D genes are given only for firm matches. Not all rows give a size; the values are once, few, many and, for expanded clones, a class.

clone_size j_call v_call d_call cdr3_nt cdr3_aa
once TRBJ2-5 TRBV28 TRBD2 TGTGCCAGCAGCCCTACTAGCGGGGGGTCCCAAGAGACCCAGTACTTC CASSPTSGGSQETQYF
- TRBJ2-7 TRBV28 TRBD1 TGTGCCAGCAGTTTAATGATAGGGTTGGGGACAGACTACGAGCAGTACTTC CASSLMIGLGTDYEQYF
- TRBJ1-1 TRBV27 - TGTGCCAGCAGTTTTGGGGGCCACACTGAAGCTTTCTTT CASSFGGHTEAFF
- TRBJ1-1 TRBV6-1 - TGTGCCAGCAGTGCCCACCCCATGAACACTGAAGCTTTCTTT CASSAHPMNTEAFF
- TRBJ2-2 TRBV5-6 - TGTGCCAGCAGCTTCGGGGTGGCGGCCGGGGAGCTGTTTTTT CASSFGVAAGELFF
- TRBJ2-3 TRBV7-9 - TGTGCCAGCAGCCCGCCCTACACTCTTGGCGATACGCAGTATTTT CASSPPYTLGDTQYF
- TRBJ2-1 TRBV9 TRBD2 TGTGCCAGCGGGTGGACTAGCGGGTTACCACACCCTGATGAGCAGTTCTTC CASGWTSGLPHPDEQFF
- TRBJ2-5 TRBV28 TRBD1 TGTGCCAGCAGTTTGGGGACAGGGTTGGAAGAGACCCAGTACTTC CASSLGTGLEETQYF
- TRBJ2-4 TRBV15 TRBD1 TGTGCCACCAGCACAAATAGGGTGACAGGGACGCAAAACATTCAGTACTTC CATSTNRVTGTQNIQYF
- TRBJ2-2 TRBV19 - TGTGCCAGTAGTCTGGCCTCTCCCCGGCCGGACACCGGGGAGCTGTTTTTT CASSLASPRPDTGELFF
- TRBJ2-7 TRBV7-3 TRBD1 TGTGCCAGCAGCCATGGACAGGGAGAAGACTACGAGCAGTACTTC CASSHGQGEDYEQYF
- TRBJ2-3 TRBV4-1 - TGCGCCAGCAGCAGCGGCTACACAACTAGCACAGATACGCAGTATTTT CASSSGYTTSTDTQYF
- TRBJ2-1 TRBV4-1 - TGCGCCAGCAGCCCACCTGCGACTTCCCTAGAGCAGTTCTTC CASSPPATSLEQFF
- TRBJ2-6 TRBV27 - TGTGCCAGTTCCCCCTTCGGGGCCAACGTCCTGACTTTC CASSPFGANVLTF
- TRBJ2-7 TRBV6-1 - TGTGCCAGCAGGGTGAACAACGAGCAGTACTTC CASRVNNEQYF
- TRBJ1-1 TRBV4-1 - TGCGCCAGCAGCCAAGGGGCCATGAACACTGAAGCTTTCTTT CASSQGAMNTEAFF
- TRBJ2-7 TRBV7-9 TRBD1 TGTGCCAGCAGTCACCAGGGCGGGACAGGGAGTTACGAGCAGTACTTC CASSHQGGTGSYEQYF
- TRBJ1-2 TRBV9 - TGTGCCAGCAGCGTAATGGGGTCCTCCGGCTACACCTTC CASSVMGSSGYTF
- TRBJ1-6 TRBV5-1 - TGCGCCAGCAGCTCGGGCGACTCGAATTCACCCCTCCACTTT CASSSGDSNSPLHF
- TRBJ2-5 TRBV9 - TGTGCCAGCAGCACCCAGGTGGGTGAGACCCAGTACTTC CASSTQVGETQYF
- TRBJ2-7 TRBV6-1 - TGTGCCAGCAGTGAAGCGGTTGCAGTTCAGTACTTC CASSEAVAVQYF
- TRBJ1-1 TRBV6-5 - TGTGCCAGCAGTGGGGGACTTTTTAACACTGAAGCTTTCTTT CASSGGLFNTEAFF
once TRBJ1-5 TRBV6-1 - TGTGCCAGCCCTGGCAGGTCGGGGAACAATCAGCCCCAGCATTTT CASPGRSGNNQPQHF
- TRBJ2-7 TRBV11-2 - TGTGCCAGCAGCTTTCATACTTACGAGCAGTACTTC CASSFHTYEQYF
- TRBJ2-1 TRBV4-3 TRBD2 TGCGCCAGCAGCGAAACTAGCGGGAGCGTCTATGAGCAGTTCTTC CASSETSGSVYEQFF
- TRBJ1-1 TRBV29-1 - TGCAGCGTTGTTCAGGGGCCTGAAGCTTTCTTT CSVVQGPEAFF
once TRBJ2-2 TRBV4-1 - TGCGCCAGCAGCCACGGGACCGGGAACACCGGGGAGCTGTTTTTT CASSHGTGNTGELFF
- TRBJ2-7 TRBV5-4 - TGTGCCAGCAGCGTTGCTGCGGGCTACGAGCAGTACTTC CASSVAAGYEQYF
- TRBJ2-4 TRBV10-1 - TGCGCCAGCAGCTCTACTGAAAACATTCAGTACTTC CASSSTENIQYF
- TRBJ2-3 TRBV10-3 TRBD1 TGTGCCATCAGTGAGTCTAGTGGGACAGGTAGCACAGATACGCAGTATTTT CAISESSGTGSTDTQYF
- TRBJ1-1 TRBV5-1 - TGCGCCAGCAGCTTGTTTGAGGTGAACACTGAAGCTTTCTTT CASSLFEVNTEAFF